These T cell receptor beta chains were read from a single sample in a study of blood T cells in healthy people across ages. From the 5' RACE reads, TCRdb called clonotypes with MiXCR, one entry per CDR3 protein. The table has about 1.1 million distinct CDR3 sequences, roughly two fifths seen once. Material for sequencing was blood. The receptor set was obtained from a man between 18 and 35 years old in good health. Each CDR3 is given with its conserved first and last residue. D genes are given only for firm matches. Clone size is given for some rows only: seen once, a few or many times, or a class if the clone is expanded.

size: NA; J: TRBJ1-1; D: TRBD1; V: TRBV5-1; length: 15; CDR3: CASSSAGTVNTEAFF; DNA: TGCGCCAGCAGCTCCGCCGGGACAGTGAACACTGAAGCTTTCTTT
size: many; J: TRBJ2-1; D: TRBD2; V: TRBV20-1; length: 18; CDR3: CSARDLAGGTRTYNEQFF; DNA: TGCAGTGCTAGGGATCTAGCGGGGGGCACAAGGACGTACAATGAGCAGTTCTTC
size: NA; J: TRBJ2-1; D: TRBD1; V: TRBV27; length: 16; CDR3: CASSSKQGASYNEQFF; DNA: TGTGCCAGCAGTTCAAAACAGGGGGCGTCCTACAATGAGCAGTTCTTC
size: few; J: TRBJ1-1; D: NA; V: TRBV4-3; length: 14; CDR3: CASSQVAQDAEAFF; DNA: TGCGCCAGCAGCCAAGTCGCTCAGGACGCTGAAGCTTTCTTT
size: NA; J: TRBJ1-1; D: NA; V: TRBV12-3/TRBV12-4; length: 15; CDR3: CASKRIMGFNTEAFF; DNA: TGTGCCAGCAAGCGAATCATGGGATTTAACACTGAAGCTTTCTTT
size: few; J: TRBJ2-7; D: NA; V: TRBV3-1; length: 12; CDR3: CARGILWYEQYF; DNA: TGTGCCAGGGGGATCTTGTGGTACGAGCAGTACTTC
size: NA; J: TRBJ1-4; D: NA; V: TRBV4-3; length: 16; CDR3: CASSQARGIKSEKLFF; DNA: TGCGCCAGCAGCCAAGCCCGGGGGATCAAGAGTGAAAAACTGTTTTTT
size: NA; J: TRBJ2-1; D: NA; V: TRBV4-2; length: 17; CDR3: CASSQELRGEMANEQFF; DNA: TGTGCCAGCAGCCAAGAACTCCGCGGGGAGATGGCCAATGAGCAGTTCTTC
size: NA; J: TRBJ1-5; D: TRBD1; V: TRBV20-1; length: 15; CDR3: CSARETGGYDQPQHF; DNA: TGCAGTGCTAGAGAGACAGGGGGCTACGATCAGCCCCAGCATTTT
size: few; J: TRBJ2-7; D: NA; V: TRBV20-1; length: 12; CDR3: CSASGTSYEQYF; DNA: TGCAGTGCTAGTGGGACCTCCTACGAGCAGTACTTC
size: few; J: TRBJ2-7; D: NA; V: TRBV20-1; length: 15; CDR3: CSARTAEDSTYEQYF; DNA: TGCAGTGCTAGAACGGCGGAGGACTCGACCTACGAGCAGTACTTC
size: NA; J: TRBJ2-7; D: TRBD2; V: TRBV6-2/TRBV6-3; length: 19; CDR3: CASSYSRGSSGSGSYEQYF; DNA: TGTGCCAGCAGTTACTCGAGAGGGTCTAGCGGGAGTGGTTCCTACGAGCAGTACTTC
size: few; J: TRBJ2-7; D: NA; V: TRBV20-1; length: 13; CDR3: CSARGRVMYEQYF; DNA: TGCAGTGCTAGGGGCAGGGTAATGTACGAGCAGTACTTC